This T cell receptor (beta chain) was captured in a study of Ad26.COV2.S vaccination and SARS-CoV-2 variants. Whole-study context: Ad26.COV2.S arm of COV1001 included the donor. Intramuscularly, Ad26.COV2.S was given either once or twice, 56 days apart. Study-level findings and limits: After vaccination, substantial breadth of spike-specific CD8+ and CD4+ responses was reported.

The CDR3 sequence is 20 residues long. Between the trimmed V and J ends, which lost 4 bases and 2 bases, there was a span of 29 bases. The germline CDR1 and CDR2 sequences are LGHNA and YNFKEQ. Some clones are missing from TCRdb's copy, which holds only in-frame ones; the method was immunoSEQ multiplex PCR. The table has 200,000 to 300,000 clones, approximately 87% seen once. Of note for this clone: Its specificity is unknown.

Treatment noted: 19 received Ad26.COV2.S at low or high dose, single or two shots; five or six received placebo; per-sample allocation not given. Sampling was performed 63 days after the first vaccine or placebo injection. This vaccine is an Ad26 vector that expresses the Wuhan-strain SARS-CoV-2 spike. The chain is built from TRBV4-2 and TRBJ2-5; tentatively, D is TRBD1 or TRBD2 (5 bases each). This TCR came from a person aged 18-60 years who received the Ad26.COV2.S COVID-19 vaccine or a placebo. The sequenced sample was peripheral blood, obtained in a trial of Ad26.COV2.S vaccine versus placebo. The DNA for the CDR3 is TGTGCCAGCAGCCTTTCCGGGGCAGACTGGCCGGTGGGAGTTCAAGAGACCCAGTACTTC. It yields the protein CASSLSGADWPVGVQETQYF.